Listed here are 27 T cell receptor beta chains from one sample, sequenced in a study of blood T cell repertoires in COVID-19. Generated by immunoSEQ multiplex PCR, the TCRdb table keeps only in-frame clones and is missing some. The sample carries around 200,000 clones, 86% recorded once. Sequenced sample: peripheral blood. These receptors were obtained from an elderly man with acute or convalescent COVID-19.

The V and J genes are TRBV29-1 and TRBJ2-2; 9 bases map to TRBD2. There are 15 residues in the CDR3. The V gene end was trimmed by 7 bases and the J gene end by 6 bases; junction bases not matched to a gene: 12. The germline V gene has CDR1 SQVTM and CDR2 ANQGSEA. The CDR3 loop is CSARGLAGIAGELFF. CDR3 bases: TGCAGCGCCCGGGGGCTAGCGGGAATCGCCGGGGAGCTGTTTTTT.

V is TRBV14 and J is TRBJ1-3; TRBD1 might be the D (6 bases). V was shortened by 1 base and J by 4 bases, with 11 bases between the two germline ends. The CDR3 spans 15 residues. The germline CDR1 and CDR2 sequences are SGHDN and FVKESK. In nucleotides, the CDR3 is TGTGCCAGCAGCCAAGGGGGGCTAACCGGAAACACCATATATTTT. Translated, it gives CASSQGGLTGNTIYF.

The V gene is TRBV27, the J gene TRBJ1-1, with unresolved D. Trimming removed 1 base at V and 4 bases at J, with 10 bases between. The CDR3 extends over 14 amino acids. Germline V lookup: CDR1 MNHEY, CDR2 SMNVEV (reference sequence). This CDR3 is CASSLLGPGTEAFF. CDR3 sequence (DNA): TGTGCCAGCAGTTTATTAGGTCCGGGCACTGAAGCTTTCTTT.

The sample holds a few counts of this clone. This chain joins TRBV14 and TRBJ1-3; TRBD1 matches 8 bases. This CDR3 contains 20 residues. Germline CDR1 and CDR2: SGHDN and FVKESK. J was trimmed by 0 bases and V by 4 bases; bases with no gene match: 17. The CDR3 spells CASSPVTRETGAFSGNTIYF. In DNA form, the CDR3 reads TGTGCCAGCAGCCCCGTAACGAGGGAGACAGGGGCTTTCTCTGGAAACACCATATATTTT.

This chain links TRBV21-1 with TRBJ2-7; the listed D gene, TRBD1, was not tested against the DNA. TRBV21-1 is a pseudogene. CDR3 size: 14 residues. The CDR3 loop is CASSKTGATYEQYV. CDR3 DNA sequence: TGTGCCAGCAGCAAAACAGGAGCCACCTACGAGCAGTACGTC.

This chain joins TRBV5-5 and TRBJ2-7; D perhaps matches TRBD2 (6 bases). The germline V gene has CDR1 SGHKS and CDR2 YYEKEE (reference sequence). The V end was cut by 3 bases, the J end by 0 bases, with 16 bases between. The CDR3 totals 16 residues. The CDR3 region is CASSSEPGLSSYEQYF. The CDR3, as DNA: TGTGCCAGCAGCTCAGAACCGGGACTTAGCTCCTACGAGCAGTACTTC.

This sequence joins TRBV6-1 and TRBJ1-5, with a possible D match to TRBD1 (6 bases). V shed 2 bases and J shed 0 bases, with 11 bases lying between them. This CDR3 is 16 amino acids long. The germline gives CDR1 MNHNS, CDR2 SASEGT. CDR3 nucleotide sequence: TGTGCCAGCAGTGAATTCGGGGACATTAGCAATCAGCCCCAGCATTTT. It translates to CASSEFGDISNQPQHF.

The rearrangement uses TRBV18 and TRBJ2-7; 10 bases agree with TRBD2. This CDR3 has 16 residues. Germline V gene data show CDR1 as KGHSH and CDR2 as LQKENI. The V gene end was trimmed by 3 bases and the J gene end by 2 bases; junction bases not matched to a gene: 7. CDR3 in DNA: TGTGCCAGCTCACCCACGAGAACTAGCGGGGCCTACGAGCAGTACTTC. Encoded protein: CASSPTRTSGAYEQYF.

This clone was picked up one time. The rearrangement uses TRBV10-3 and TRBJ2-7, with 8 bases identical to TRBD1. The CDR3 is 13 amino acids. Germline-derived CDR1 and CDR2 are ENHRY and SYGVKD. V lost 6 bases, J lost 6 bases, and 7 bases stayed unmatched. CDR3: CAIRGQAVGEQYF. For the CDR3, the DNA is TGTGCCATCAGGGGACAGGCCGTAGGCGAGCAGTACTTC.

This chain uses TRBV7-2 with TRBJ1-5; possible D gene TRBD1, 5 bases. V lost 4 bases, J lost 6 bases, and 13 bases lay in between. This CDR3 has 14 residues. Germline values: CDR1 SGHTA, CDR2 FQGNSA. In DNA form, the CDR3 reads TGTGCCAGCAGCTCCGGAGGAGGGGCTCAGCCCCAGCATTTT. Amino acid sequence: CASSSGGGAQPQHF.

This clone came up a few times. The chain couples TRBV18 to TRBJ2-7, with TRBD2 identical over 7 bases. The germline V gene has CDR1 KGHSH and CDR2 LQKENI. Unmatched junction bases numbered 16, after V lost 2 bases and J lost 9 bases. CDR3 length: 16 amino acids. CDR3 region: CASSPTSTSNYGAQYF. As DNA, the CDR3 is TGTGCCAGCTCACCAACCTCGACTAGCAACTACGGCGCGCAGTACTTC. Drawing the rest from reference TRBV18 and TRBJ2-7, the complete variable domain is NAGVMQNPRHLVRRRGQEARLRCSPMKGHSHVYWYRQLPEEGLKFMVYLQKENIIDESGMPKERFSAEFPKEGPSILRIQQVVRGDSAAYFCASSPTSTSNYGAQYFGPGTRLTVT.

The chain combines TRBV28 with TRBJ1-1, with D unclear. Trimming removed 7 bases from V and 1 base from J, with 13 bases in between. This CDR3 has 14 residues. CDR1 MDHEN and CDR2 SYDVKM come from the germline V gene. The CDR3 region is CASTRVVWNTEAFF. CDR3 nucleotides: TGTGCCAGCACCCGGGTAGTGTGGAACACTGAAGCTTTCTTT.

V and J are TRBV19 and TRBJ1-1; 7 bases fit TRBD1. V lost 3 bases, J lost 5 bases, and 12 bases stayed unmatched. Per the germline V gene, CDR1 is LNHDA and CDR2 is SQIVND (reference sequence). CDR3 length: 16 residues. The chain's CDR3 is CASSIREGGAKTEAFF. Written as DNA, the CDR3 is TGTGCCAGTAGTATTCGGGAAGGGGGCGCGAAGACTGAAGCTTTCTTT.

The gene calls are TRBV6-5 and TRBJ2-3; the D is unclear. Trimming removed 2 bases from V and 4 bases from J, with 13 bases in between. Germline assignment: CDR1 MNHEY and CDR2 SVGAGI. CDR3 length: 15 amino acids. The DNA for the CDR3 is TGTGCCAGCAGTTACCAGGCAGTTTACTCAGATACGCAGTATTTT. Translating it yields CASSYQAVYSDTQYF.

The chain couples TRBV7-2 to TRBJ2-3, with 7 bases matching TRBD1. The CDR3 loop spans 16 amino acids. The V gene's germline CDR1 is SGHTA and CDR2 FQGNSA. The V and J ends lost 1 base and 2 bases, in that order; junction bases with no gene match: 6. This chain's CDR3 is CASSLGGTAITDTQYF. The DNA for the CDR3 is TGTGCCAGCAGCTTAGGGGGGACAGCTATCACAGATACGCAGTATTTT.

The rearrangement links TRBV5-1 to TRBJ2-5; D is perhaps TRBD2 (6 bases). CDR1 and CDR2 (germline): SGHRS, YFSETQ. The CDR3 has 14 residues. Trimming pared 4 bases from V and 6 bases from J, leaving 16 bases between. The CDR3 nucleotides read TGCGCCAGCAGCCCGACGGGAGTTTCACAGACCCAGTACTTC. As protein: CASSPTGVSQTQYF.

The chain couples TRBV28 to TRBJ1-3; D may be TRBD1 (6 bases). This CDR3 spans 15 amino acids. V lost 5 bases to trimming and J lost 2 bases, with 13 bases between them. Germline CDR1 is MDHEN and CDR2 is SYDVKM. CDR3 sequence reads: CASSPPTGTGNTIYF. CDR3 DNA: TGTGCCAGCAGTCCCCCCACAGGGACTGGAAACACCATATATTTT.

V is TRBV30 and J is TRBJ2-1; TRBD2 matches at 7 bases. Losses at the gene ends were 4 bases for V and 9 bases for J; bases not matched to a gene: 6. Germline lookup yields CDR1 GTSNPN and CDR2 SVGIG (reference sequence). CDR3 length: 12 residues. The CDR3 DNA reads as TGTGCCTGGATAAAGGTAGCGGGTGAGCAGTTCTTC. It is translated as CAWIKVAGEQFF.

This chain uses TRBV5-4 with TRBJ2-1; TRBD1 aligns across 7 bases. The CDR3 has 15 amino acids. Germline-derived CDR1 and CDR2 are SGHNT and YYREEE (reference sequence). Unmatched junction bases numbered 14, after V lost 6 bases and J lost 8 bases. The CDR3 spells CASNPGTANFDEQFF. For the CDR3, the DNA is TGTGCCAGCAACCCCGGGACAGCGAATTTTGATGAGCAGTTCTTC.

The chain employs TRBV9 and TRBJ2-1; 11 positions agree with TRBD2. The trim removed 4 bases at V and 3 bases at J, leaving 9 bases unmatched. The CDR3 has 17 residues. Germline V lookup: CDR1 SGDLS, CDR2 YYNGEE. CDR3 in DNA: TGTGCCAGCAGCCCCCGAGGCGGGACTAGCGGCTACAATGAGCAGTTCTTC. Translating gives CASSPRGGTSGYNEQFF.

The chain is built from TRBV25-1 and TRBJ2-5; possibly TRBD1 for D (7 bases). The length of the CDR3 is 15 residues. Looked up from germline, CDR1 is MGHDK and CDR2 is SYGVNS. The V end lost 0 bases, the J end lost 9 bases, and 17 bases lay between the germline ends. Here the CDR3 DNA reads TGTGCCAGCAGTGAATATAAAGGGGGCGGGGCGGCCCAGTACTTC. Amino acids: CASSEYKGGGAAQYF.

This chain links TRBV7-9 with TRBJ1-1, with TRBD1 as a possible D gene (5 bases). Deletions cut 6 bases from V and 4 bases from J, with 15 bases between. This CDR3 contains 14 residues. CDR1 and CDR2 from the germline V gene are SEHNR and FQNEAQ (reference sequence). CDR3 residues: CASSYTGSGTEAFF. Here the CDR3 DNA reads TGTGCCAGCAGTTATACAGGCTCGGGCACTGAAGCTTTCTTT.

The chain links TRBV5-1 to TRBJ1-4; D may be TRBD1 (6 bases). The CDR3 spans 16 residues. V lost 0 bases and J lost 2, with 11 bases in between. The germline V gene encodes CDR1 SGHRS and CDR2 YFSETQ. CDR3 in DNA: TGCGCCAGCAGCTTGGCCTACAGGGCCACTAATGAAAAACTGTTTTTT. It encodes CASSLAYRATNEKLFF.

The V and J genes are TRBV19 and TRBJ2-3; D might be TRBD1 (6 bases). Germline V gene data show CDR1 as LNHDA and CDR2 as SQIVND (reference sequence). The V end lost 6 bases, the J end lost 2 bases, and 9 bases lay between the germline ends. This CDR3 contains 13 residues. The CDR3 nucleotides are TGTGCCAGTAGCTGGGACATCACAGATACGCAGTATTTT. This sequence encodes CASSWDITDTQYF.

J is TRBJ2-1 and V is TRBV9; 16 bases align to TRBD2. In germline, CDR1 is SGDLS, CDR2 YYNGEE. The V and J ends lost 0 bases and 7 bases, in that order; junction bases with no gene match: 13. The CDR3 is made up of 20 amino acids. In DNA form, the CDR3 reads TGTGCCAGCAGCGTAGAACCGGGACTAGCGGGAGGGGAGGTTAGGAATGAGCAGTTCTTC. This translates into CASSVEPGLAGGEVRNEQFF.

This chain links TRBV30 with TRBJ2-5; maybe TRBD2 (6 bases). Per the germline V gene, CDR1 is GTSNPN and CDR2 is SVGIG (reference sequence). This CDR3 region has 14 residues. V was cut by 2 bases and J by 2 bases, with 12 bases left in between. The CDR3 coding sequence is TGTGCCTGGAGTCACGGGGGAGGTCAAGAGACCCAGTACTTC. Encoded protein: CAWSHGGGQETQYF.

The genes are TRBV19 and TRBJ2-1, with 10 bases matching TRBD1. Germline values: CDR1 LNHDA, CDR2 SQIVND (reference sequence). V gave up 5 bases and J gave up 8 bases; unmatched junction bases: 3. The CDR3 loop spans 13 amino acids. This CDR3 reads CASSRDRGDEQFF. CDR3 in DNA: TGTGCCAGTAGTCGGGACAGGGGCGATGAGCAGTTCTTC.